The clone carrying this T cell receptor (beta chain) showed up many times. Its target is not known. Germline V CDR1 and CDR2: KGHDR, SFDVKD. This CDR3 comprises 16 residues. V dropped 1 base and J dropped 8 bases, with 19 bases sitting between them. A quantitative 5'-RACE method, one with molecular barcodes, was used to make TCR beta libraries. TCRdb used MiXCR to reprocess the 5' RACE reads, holding one entry per CDR3 protein. The sample lists about 150,000 distinct CDR3 sequences, approximately 10% occurring once. The sample is drawn from a study of CD8 T cells in ankylosing spondylitis. Whole-study results and caveats: Typical of ankylosing spondylitis blood, it appeared, was a TCR beta motif of fewer than ten highly homologous variants.

The rearrangement uses TRBV24-1 and TRBJ1-1, with D possibly being TRBD1 (5 bases). The origin of this receptor is a female donor with ankylosing spondylitis or in good health (not recorded which). The material sequenced was blood, either unsorted or a sorted T cell fraction (not recorded which). The CDR3 is CATSDFPFRRGPEAFF. CDR3 in DNA: TGTGCCACCAGTGATTTCCCTTTTCGTAGGGGCCCGGAAGCTTTCTTT.